This T cell receptor (beta chain) was sequenced in a study of cytomegalovirus exposure and HLA in healthy donors. This clone was seen only a few times. There are 14 residues in the CDR3. Germline-derived CDR1 and CDR2 are KGHSH and LQKENI. Trimming took 4 bases from V and 0 from J, leaving 7 bases between them. Amplification used 60 Vbeta primers and 13 Jbeta primers. This table comes from immunoSEQ multiplex PCR, and its TCRdb copy is limited to in-frame clones, with some not included. The sample has some 140,000 clones, over 70% seen once. Input material: PBMCs. This TCR came from a woman under 30 in good health and CMV-seronegative. This chain links TRBV18 with TRBJ1-3; D call uncertain. CDR3 sequence reads: CASSREGSGNTIYF. CDR3 nucleotide sequence: TGTGCCAGCTCACGTGAGGGCTCTGGAAACACCATATATTTT.